These 4 T cell receptor beta chains share one sample of origin, sequenced in a study of cytomegalovirus exposure and HLA in healthy donors. Using immunoSEQ multiplex PCR, the repertoire was profiled, and TCRdb retains in-frame clones only, with some absent. Of approximately 260,000 clones in the sample, about 86% were seen once. The sequencing sample was made of PBMCs. These receptors were taken from a woman under 40 in good health and CMV-seropositive.

CDR3 nucleotides: TGTGCCAGTGTCCCCTCCTCAGCGGGTAGCTCCTACAATGAGCAGTTCTTC. It is translated as CASVPSSAGSSYNEQFF. The chain employs TRBV19 and TRBJ2-1; possible D gene TRBD2, 6 bases. The germline V gene has CDR1 LNHDA and CDR2 SQIVND (reference sequence). The CDR3 extends over 17 amino acids. Trimming left V 8 bases short and J 0 bases short, with 20 bases between.

The J gene is TRBJ1-1, the V gene TRBV6-1, with D possibly TRBD1 on 6 matching bases. V was shortened by 2 bases and J by 7 bases, with 14 bases between the two germline ends. The CDR3 covers 14 residues. CDR1 and CDR2 from the germline V gene are MNHNS and SASEGT. The CDR3: CASSEYGQGYEAFF. The CDR3 DNA reads as TGTGCCAGCAGTGAATACGGGCAGGGGTATGAAGCTTTCTTT.

This rearrangement joins TRBV6-6 to TRBJ1-1; 7 nucleotides align to TRBD1. Germline CDR1 and CDR2: MNHNY and SVGAGI (reference sequence). J was trimmed by 4 bases and V by 4 bases; bases with no gene match: 9. This CDR3 is built from 15 residues. CDR3 amino acids: CASSWGQGGSTEAFF. CDR3 nucleotide sequence: TGTGCCAGCAGTTGGGGGCAGGGGGGAAGCACTGAAGCTTTCTTT.

J is TRBJ2-3 and V is TRBV9, with D uncertain. Trimming removed 1 base from V and 4 bases from J, with 16 bases in between. The CDR3 covers 16 residues. Germline values: CDR1 SGDLS, CDR2 YYNGEE. This CDR3 reads CASSVTGPGVSDTQYF. The CDR3 bases are TGTGCCAGCAGCGTAACTGGGCCCGGCGTCTCAGATACGCAGTATTTT.